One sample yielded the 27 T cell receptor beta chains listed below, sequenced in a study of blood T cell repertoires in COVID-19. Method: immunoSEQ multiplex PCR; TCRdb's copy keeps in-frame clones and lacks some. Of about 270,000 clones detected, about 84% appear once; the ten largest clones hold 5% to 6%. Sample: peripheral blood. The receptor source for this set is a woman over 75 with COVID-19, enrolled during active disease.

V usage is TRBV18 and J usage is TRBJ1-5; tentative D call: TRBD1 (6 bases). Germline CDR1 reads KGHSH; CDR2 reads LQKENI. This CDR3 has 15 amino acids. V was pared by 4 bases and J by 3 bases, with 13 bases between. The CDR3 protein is CASSLLGQNNQPQHF. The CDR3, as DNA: TGTGCCAGCTCACTTCTCGGACAGAACAATCAGCCCCAGCATTTT.

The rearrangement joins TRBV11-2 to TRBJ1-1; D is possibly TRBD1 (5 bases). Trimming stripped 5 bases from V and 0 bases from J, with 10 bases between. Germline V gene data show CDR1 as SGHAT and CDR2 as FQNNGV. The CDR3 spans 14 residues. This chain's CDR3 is CASSVLQVNTEAFF. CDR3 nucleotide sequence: TGTGCCAGCAGCGTTCTACAGGTGAACACTGAAGCTTTCTTT. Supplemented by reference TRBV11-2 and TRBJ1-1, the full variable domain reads EAGVAQSPRYKIIEKRQSVAFWCNPISGHATLYWYQQILGQGPKLLIQFQNNGVVDDSQLPKDRFSAERLKGVDSTLKIQPAKLEDSAVYLCASSVLQVNTEAFFGQGTRLTVV.

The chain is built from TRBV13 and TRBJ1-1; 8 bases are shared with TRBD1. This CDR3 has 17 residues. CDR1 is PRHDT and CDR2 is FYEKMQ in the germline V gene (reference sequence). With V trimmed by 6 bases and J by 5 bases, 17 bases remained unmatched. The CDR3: CASRGSQGARVRTEAFF. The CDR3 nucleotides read TGTGCCAGCAGGGGTTCTCAGGGGGCGAGGGTTCGTACTGAAGCTTTCTTT.

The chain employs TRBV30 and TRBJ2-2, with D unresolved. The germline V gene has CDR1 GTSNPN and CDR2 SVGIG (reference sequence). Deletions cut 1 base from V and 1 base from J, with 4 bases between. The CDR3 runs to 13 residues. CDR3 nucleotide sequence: TGTGCCTGGAGTGGCGTGAACACCGGGGAGCTGTTTTTT. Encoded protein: CAWSGVNTGELFF.

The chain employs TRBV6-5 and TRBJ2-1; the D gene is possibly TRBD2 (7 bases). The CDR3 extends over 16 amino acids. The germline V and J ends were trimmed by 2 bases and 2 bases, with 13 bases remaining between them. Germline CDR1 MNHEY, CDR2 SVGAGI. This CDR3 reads CASSYEGGITYNEQFF. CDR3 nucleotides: TGTGCCAGCAGTTACGAGGGGGGGATCACCTACAATGAGCAGTTCTTC.

The CDR3 bases are TGTGCCAGCAGCTCAGCCGACAGGGGGAGTACTCAGCCCCAGCATTTT. Translating gives CASSSADRGSTQPQHF. The V gene is TRBV7-9, the J gene TRBJ1-5, with 9 bases fitting TRBD1. Germline V CDR1 and CDR2: SEHNR, FQNEAQ (reference sequence). There are 16 residues in the CDR3. Trimming cost V 4 bases and J 6 bases; bases outside gene matches: 10.

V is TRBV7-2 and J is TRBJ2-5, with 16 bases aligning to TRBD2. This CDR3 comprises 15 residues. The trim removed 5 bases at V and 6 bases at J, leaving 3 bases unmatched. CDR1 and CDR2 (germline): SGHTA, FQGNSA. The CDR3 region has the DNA TGTGCCAGCAGCACGGGACTAGCGGGGGGGAAGACCCAGTACTTC. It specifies CASSTGLAGGKTQYF.

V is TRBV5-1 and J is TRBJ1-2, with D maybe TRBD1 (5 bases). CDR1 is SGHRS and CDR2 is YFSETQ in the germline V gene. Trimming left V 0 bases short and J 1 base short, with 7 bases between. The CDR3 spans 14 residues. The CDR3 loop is CASSLADSNYGYTF. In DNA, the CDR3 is TGCGCCAGCAGCTTGGCAGACAGTAACTATGGCTACACCTTC.

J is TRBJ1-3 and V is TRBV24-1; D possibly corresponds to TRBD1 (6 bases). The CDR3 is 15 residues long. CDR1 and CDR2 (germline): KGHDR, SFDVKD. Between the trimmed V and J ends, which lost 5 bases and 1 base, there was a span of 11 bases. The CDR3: CATSGPTGSGNTIYF. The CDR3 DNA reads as TGTGCCACCAGTGGGCCGACAGGTTCTGGAAACACCATATATTTT.

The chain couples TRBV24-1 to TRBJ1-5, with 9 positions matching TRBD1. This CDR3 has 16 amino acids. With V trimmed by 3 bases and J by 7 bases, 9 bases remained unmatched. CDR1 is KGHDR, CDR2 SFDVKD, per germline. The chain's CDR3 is CATSDPGTGSEQPQHF. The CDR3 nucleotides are TGTGCCACCAGTGATCCCGGGACAGGGAGTGAACAGCCCCAGCATTTT.

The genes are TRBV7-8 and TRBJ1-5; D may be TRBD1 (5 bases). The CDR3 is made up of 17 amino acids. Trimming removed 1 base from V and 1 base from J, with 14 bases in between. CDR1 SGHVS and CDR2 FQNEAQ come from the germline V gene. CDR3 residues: CASSLGEGALSNQPQHF. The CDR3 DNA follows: TGTGCCAGCAGCTTAGGGGAAGGGGCCCTCAGCAATCAGCCCCAGCATTTT.

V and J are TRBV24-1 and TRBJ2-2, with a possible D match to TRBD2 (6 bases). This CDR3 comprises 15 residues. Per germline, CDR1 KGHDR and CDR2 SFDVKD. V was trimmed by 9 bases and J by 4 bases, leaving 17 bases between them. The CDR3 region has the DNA TGTGCCACCGGGCCTTCCGGGGAGGCCACCGGGGAGCTGTTTTTT. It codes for CATGPSGEATGELFF.

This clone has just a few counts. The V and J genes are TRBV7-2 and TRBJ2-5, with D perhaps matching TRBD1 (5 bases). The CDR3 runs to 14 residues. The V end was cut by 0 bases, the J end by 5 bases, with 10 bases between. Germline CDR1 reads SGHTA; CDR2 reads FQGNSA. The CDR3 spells CASSLALAGETQYF. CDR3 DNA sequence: TGTGCCAGCAGCTTAGCTCTGGCAGGGGAGACCCAGTACTTC. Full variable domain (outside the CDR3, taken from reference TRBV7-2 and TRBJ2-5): GAGVSQSPSNKVTEKGKDVELRCDPISGHTALYWYRQSLGQGLEFLIYFQGNSAPDKSGLPSDRFSAERTGGSVSTLTIQRTQQEDSAVYLCASSLALAGETQYFGPGTRLLVL.

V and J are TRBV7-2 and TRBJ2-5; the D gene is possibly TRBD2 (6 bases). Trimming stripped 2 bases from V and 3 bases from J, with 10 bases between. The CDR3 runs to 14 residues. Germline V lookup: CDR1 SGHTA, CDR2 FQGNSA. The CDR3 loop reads CASSLMAGKETQYF. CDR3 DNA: TGTGCCAGCAGCTTAATGGCGGGGAAAGAGACCCAGTACTTC. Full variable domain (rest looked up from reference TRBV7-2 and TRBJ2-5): GAGVSQSPSNKVTEKGKDVELRCDPISGHTALYWYRQSLGQGLEFLIYFQGNSAPDKSGLPSDRFSAERTGGSVSTLTIQRTQQEDSAVYLCASSLMAGKETQYFGPGTRLLVL.

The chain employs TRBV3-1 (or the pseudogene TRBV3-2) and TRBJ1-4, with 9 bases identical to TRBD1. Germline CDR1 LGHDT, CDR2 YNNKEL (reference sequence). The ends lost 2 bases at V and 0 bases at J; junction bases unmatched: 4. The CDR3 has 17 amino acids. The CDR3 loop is CASSQRTGVSTNEKLFF. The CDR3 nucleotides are TGTGCCAGCAGCCAAAGGACAGGGGTTTCAACTAATGAAAAACTGTTTTTT.

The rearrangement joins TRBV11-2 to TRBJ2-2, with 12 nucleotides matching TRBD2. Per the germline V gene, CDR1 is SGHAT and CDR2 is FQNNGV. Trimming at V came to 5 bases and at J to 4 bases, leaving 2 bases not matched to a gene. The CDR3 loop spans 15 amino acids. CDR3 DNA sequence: TGTGCCAGCAGCAAGACTAGCGGGGGCACCGGGGAGCTGTTTTTT. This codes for CASSKTSGGTGELFF.

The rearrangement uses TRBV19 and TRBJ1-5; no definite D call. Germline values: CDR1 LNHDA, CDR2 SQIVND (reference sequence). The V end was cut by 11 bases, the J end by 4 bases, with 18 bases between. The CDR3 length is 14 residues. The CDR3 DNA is TGTGCCGGAGGGCCCCTGTCCAGGAATCAGCCCCAGCATTTT. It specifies CAGGPLSRNQPQHF.

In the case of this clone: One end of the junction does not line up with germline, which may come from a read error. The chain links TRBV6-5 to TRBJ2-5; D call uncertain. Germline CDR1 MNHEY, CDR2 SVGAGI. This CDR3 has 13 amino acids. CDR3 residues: CASKPQTREAQYF. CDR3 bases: TGTGCCAGCAAGCCCCAAACAAGAGAGGCCCAGTACTTC.

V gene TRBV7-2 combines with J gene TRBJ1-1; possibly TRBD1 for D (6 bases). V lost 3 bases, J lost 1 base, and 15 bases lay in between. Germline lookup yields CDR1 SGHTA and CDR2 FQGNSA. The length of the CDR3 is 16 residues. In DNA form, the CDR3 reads TGTGCCAGCAGCTTGCGGACCGTACAGGGGAACACTGAAGCTTTCTTT. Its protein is CASSLRTVQGNTEAFF.

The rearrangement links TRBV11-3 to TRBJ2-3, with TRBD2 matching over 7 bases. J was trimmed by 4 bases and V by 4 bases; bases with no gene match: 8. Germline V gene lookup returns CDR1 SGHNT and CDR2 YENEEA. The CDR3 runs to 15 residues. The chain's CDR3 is CASSSKRTSPDTQYF. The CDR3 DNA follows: TGTGCCAGCAGCTCAAAGAGGACTAGTCCAGATACGCAGTATTTT.

Here the CDR3 DNA reads TGTGCCATCACTCAGAGTGGACTAGCGGGGGCTAAGCCCACAGATACGCAGTATTTT. Amino acid sequence: CAITQSGLAGAKPTDTQYF. V usage is TRBV10-3 and J usage is TRBJ2-3; 13 bases line up with TRBD2. CDR3 length equals 19 residues. Looked up from germline, CDR1 is ENHRY and CDR2 is SYGVKD. The J segment lost 2 bases and the V segment lost 7 bases, leaving 15 bases of the junction unmatched.

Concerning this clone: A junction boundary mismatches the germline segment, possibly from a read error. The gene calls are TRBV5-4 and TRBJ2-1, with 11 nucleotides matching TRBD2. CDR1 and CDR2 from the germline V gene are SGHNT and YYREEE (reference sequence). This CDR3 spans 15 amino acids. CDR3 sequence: CAGSITSGGYNEQFF. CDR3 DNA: TGTGCCGGCAGCATCACTAGCGGGGGTTACAATGAGCAGTTCTTC.

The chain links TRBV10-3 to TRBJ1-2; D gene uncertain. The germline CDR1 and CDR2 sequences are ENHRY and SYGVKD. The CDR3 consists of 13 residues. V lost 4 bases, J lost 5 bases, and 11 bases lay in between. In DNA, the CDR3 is TGTGCCATCAGTGTTTCGGCGGTGTATGGCTACACCTTC. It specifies CAISVSAVYGYTF.

CDR3 sequence (DNA): TGTGCCAGCAGCTTTTTACCTCAGGGAACCCAGCCCCAGCATTTT. It yields the protein CASSFLPQGTQPQHF. V gene TRBV5-8 combines with J gene TRBJ1-5, with D possibly TRBD1 on 5 matching bases. The CDR3 sequence is 15 residues long. The V gene lost 2 bases and the J gene lost 7 bases, with 16 bases spanning the gap. Germline V gene data show CDR1 as SGHTS and CDR2 as YDEGEE.

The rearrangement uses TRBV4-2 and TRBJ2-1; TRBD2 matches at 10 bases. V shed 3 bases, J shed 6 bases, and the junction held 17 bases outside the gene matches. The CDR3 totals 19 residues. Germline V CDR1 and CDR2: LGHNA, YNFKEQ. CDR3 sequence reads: CASSHLLLAGQGGGNEQFF. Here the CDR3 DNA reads TGTGCCAGCAGCCACCTCTTACTAGCGGGGCAGGGGGGAGGCAATGAGCAGTTCTTC.

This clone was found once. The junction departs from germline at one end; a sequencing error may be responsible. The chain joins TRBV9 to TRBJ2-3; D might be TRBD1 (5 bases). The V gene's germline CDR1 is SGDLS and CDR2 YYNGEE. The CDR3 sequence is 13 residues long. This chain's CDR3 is CASSLTTTGTQYF. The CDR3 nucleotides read TGTGCCAGCAGCCTCACGACAACAGGTACGCAGTATTTT.

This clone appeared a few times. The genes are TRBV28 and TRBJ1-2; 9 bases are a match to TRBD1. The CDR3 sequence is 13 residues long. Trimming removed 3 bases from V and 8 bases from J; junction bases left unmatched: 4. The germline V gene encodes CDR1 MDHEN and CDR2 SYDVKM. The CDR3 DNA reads TGTGCCAGCAGTTTGGGGACAGGGAGAGGCTACACCTTC. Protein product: CASSLGTGRGYTF.